This T cell receptor (beta chain) was captured by sequencing in a study of T cells in Graves' hyperthyroidism and ophthalmopathy. Amplification targeted TCR beta CDR3 regions from RNA transcripts. A first-round RT-PCR of the TCR CDR3 used the HTBI primer set. MiXCR, applied by TCRdb to the multiplex PCR reads, yields one record per CDR3 protein. The sample records under 450,000 distinct CDR3 sequences, approximately 17% being singletons. Germline assignment: CDR1 DFQATT and CDR2 SNEGSKA (reference sequence). The CDR3 is made up of 16 amino acids. The V gene end was trimmed by 0 bases and the J gene end by 3 bases; junction bases not matched to a gene: 10.

The source of this sequence is a woman in her 30s with Graves' hyperthyroidism that later progressed to Graves' ophthalmopathy. The specimen sequenced was blood. The chain has TRBV20-1 and TRBJ1-1, with 7 bases matching TRBD1. The CDR3 loop is CSARDWDSGLDTEAFF. The DNA of the CDR3 is TGCAGTGCTAGAGATTGGGACAGTGGGCTCGACACTGAAGCTTTCTTT.